This entry lists 29 T cell receptor beta chains sequenced from one sample in a study of blood T cell repertoires in COVID-19. TCRdb's table, derived via immunoSEQ multiplex PCR, lists solely in-frame clones and lacks some. The data contain roughly 130,000 clones, roughly 80% of them singletons. Sequenced material: peripheral blood. All receptors derive from a woman in her forties or fifties with acute or convalescent COVID-19.

The chain combines TRBV3-1 (or the pseudogene TRBV3-2) with TRBJ1-1; a weak D match, TRBD1 (5 bases). The V gene lost 4 bases and the J gene lost 4 bases, with 10 bases spanning the gap. Per germline, CDR1 LGHDT and CDR2 YNNKEL (reference sequence). The CDR3 length is 13 residues. The CDR3: CASSPGVITEAFF. The CDR3 region has the DNA TGTGCCAGCAGCCCGGGGGTGATCACTGAAGCTTTCTTT.

The chain has TRBV30 and TRBJ1-4, with D hard to call. The CDR3 has 13 residues. Deletions cut 8 bases from V and 0 bases from J, with 10 bases between. The germline V gene has CDR1 GTSNPN and CDR2 SVGIG (reference sequence). The DNA for the CDR3 is TGTGCCGGTTACAGAGCAACTAATGAAAAACTGTTTTTT. The encoded protein is CAGYRATNEKLFF.

This chain joins TRBV6-1 and TRBJ2-2; perhaps TRBD1 as D (6 bases). Germline CDR1 and CDR2: MNHNS and SASEGT. The CDR3 is made up of 16 amino acids. Trimming stripped 2 bases from V and 2 bases from J, with 12 bases between. The CDR3 protein is CASSEFGGENTGELFF. The DNA for the CDR3 is TGTGCCAGCAGTGAATTTGGGGGCGAAAACACCGGGGAGCTGTTTTTT.

The gene calls are TRBV4-1 and TRBJ1-5, with D possibly being TRBD1 (5 bases). Trimming stripped 4 bases from V and 3 bases from J, with 13 bases between. Per the germline V gene, CDR1 is MGHRA and CDR2 is YSYEKL. The CDR3 is made up of 15 amino acids. CDR3 bases: TGCGCCAGCAGCCCCGAAGGGGATCCCAATCAGCCCCAGCATTTT. Translating gives CASSPEGDPNQPQHF.

The chain carries TRBV27 and TRBJ1-1, with 8 positions matching TRBD1. Germline V gene data show CDR1 as MNHEY and CDR2 as SMNVEV (reference sequence). This CDR3 has 14 residues. V shed 3 bases, J shed 4 bases, and the junction held 4 bases outside the gene matches. Here the CDR3 DNA reads TGTGCCAGCAGTTTCGGAGGGACAGGCACTGAAGCTTTCTTT. Amino acid sequence: CASSFGGTGTEAFF.

This chain joins TRBV18 and TRBJ1-3; TRBD1 agrees at 7 bases. The CDR3 contains 17 residues. Germline lookup yields CDR1 KGHSH and CDR2 LQKENI. Trimming took 3 bases from V and 0 from J; bases not matched to a gene: 8. The CDR3 reads CASSPKRQGGSGNTIYF. CDR3 DNA: TGTGCCAGCTCACCTAAACGACAGGGAGGCTCTGGAAACACCATATATTTT.

This chain uses TRBV3-1 (or the pseudogene TRBV3-2) with TRBJ2-1; 16 nucleotides line up with TRBD2. This CDR3 contains 20 residues. The junction had 6 bases not matched to a gene; V was cut back by 0 bases and J by 1 base. In germline, CDR1 is LGHDT, CDR2 YNNKEL (reference sequence). The chain's CDR3 is CASSQDPGLAGGRSYNEQFF. The DNA of the CDR3 is TGTGCCAGCAGCCAAGATCCGGGACTAGCGGGGGGGAGGTCCTACAATGAGCAGTTCTTC.

The chain couples TRBV27 to TRBJ1-5; no definite D call. Trimming stripped 6 bases from V and 1 base from J, with 13 bases between. Germline V lookup: CDR1 MNHEY, CDR2 SMNVEV (reference sequence). The CDR3 is 15 residues long. The CDR3 DNA reads as TGTGCCAGCAGCCCTCTGGCGGGGAGCAATCAGCCCCAGCATTTT. This sequence encodes CASSPLAGSNQPQHF.

This clone was detected only once. This sequence joins TRBV9 and TRBJ1-3; 7 bases align to TRBD1. V shed 4 bases, J shed 3 bases, and the junction held 10 bases outside the gene matches. Per germline, CDR1 SGDLS and CDR2 YYNGEE. There are 16 residues in the CDR3. The CDR3 sequence is CASSQETGFNGNTIYF. In DNA, the CDR3 is TGTGCCAGCAGCCAGGAGACAGGGTTTAATGGAAACACCATATATTTT.

V gene TRBV12-3 or TRBV12-4 combines with J gene TRBJ1-1; D possibly corresponds to TRBD1 (6 bases). With 5 bases removed from V and 11 bases from J, the gap between germline ends came to 9 bases. This CDR3 is built from 10 residues. The CDR3 sequence is CASSGQRAFF. The CDR3 DNA is TGTGCCAGCAGTGGACAGAGGGCTTTCTTT.

This clone was found once. The rearrangement uses TRBV5-8 and TRBJ2-3; tentative D call: TRBD2 (6 bases). CDR3 length: 18 residues. In germline, CDR1 is SGHTS, CDR2 YDEGEE. V dropped 0 bases and J dropped 2 bases, with 19 bases sitting between them. CDR3 region: CASSLGPGRGEATDTQYF. CDR3 coding DNA: TGTGCCAGCAGCTTGGGGCCCGGGCGCGGGGAAGCCACAGATACGCAGTATTTT.

The CDR3 sequence: CASSYRQHNQPQHF. CDR3 DNA sequence: TGTGCCAGCAGTTACCGACAGCACAATCAGCCCCAGCATTTT. J is TRBJ1-5 and V is TRBV6-5; TRBD1 might be the D (5 bases). V lost 2 bases and J lost 3, with 8 bases in between. This CDR3 has 14 amino acids. CDR1 and CDR2 from the germline V gene are MNHEY and SVGAGI.

The chain uses TRBV27 and TRBJ2-1, with 11 nucleotides matching TRBD2. In germline, CDR1 is MNHEY, CDR2 SMNVEV (reference sequence). V lost 7 bases to trimming and J lost 8 bases; unmatched junction nucleotides: 19. There are 18 residues in the CDR3. DNA of the CDR3: TGTGCCAGCACCTTCGGCACGCTAGCGGGGGGATCTCGCGATGAGCAGTTCTTC. Translating gives CASTFGTLAGGSRDEQFF.

V usage is TRBV5-6 and J usage is TRBJ1-2; D is possibly TRBD1 (5 bases). The CDR3 has 16 amino acids. Germline CDR1 SGHDT, CDR2 YYEEEE. The V end was cut by 4 bases, the J end by 0 bases, with 16 bases between. The CDR3 spells CASSPKGRGPNYGYTF. CDR3 DNA: TGTGCCAGCAGCCCAAAGGGAAGGGGCCCTAACTATGGCTACACCTTC.

The chain recombines TRBV13 with TRBJ2-3; 7 bases are a match to TRBD1. V dropped 5 bases and J dropped 1; count of bases not matched to a gene: 6. The CDR3 totals 15 residues. CDR1 and CDR2 (germline): PRHDT, FYEKMQ (reference sequence). This CDR3 reads CASSTRDRGTDTQYF. Written as DNA, the CDR3 is TGTGCCAGCAGCACCCGGGACAGAGGCACAGATACGCAGTATTTT.

This chain uses TRBV19 with TRBJ1-2; D gene ambiguous. The CDR3 is 13 residues long. Germline loops: CDR1 LNHDA, CDR2 SQIVND (reference sequence). Trimming removed 7 bases from V and 2 bases from J, with 11 bases in between. The CDR3 loop is CASTESVNYGYTF. The CDR3 DNA is TGTGCCAGTACCGAATCAGTAAACTATGGCTACACCTTC.

The J gene is TRBJ1-3, the V gene TRBV5-1; 12 bases are a match to TRBD1. Germline CDR1 SGHRS, CDR2 YFSETQ. V dropped 0 bases and J dropped 3; count of bases not matched to a gene: 13. This CDR3 has 20 residues. In nucleotides, the CDR3 is TGCGCCAGCAGCTTGGACCCGGGACAGGGGGCTTCGGCGATTGGAAACACCATATATTTT. Translating gives CASSLDPGQGASAIGNTIYF.

The chain uses TRBV6-5 and TRBJ2-3; TRBD1 matches 8 bases. The V and J ends lost 2 bases and 2 bases, in that order; junction bases with no gene match: 3. Germline V gene lookup returns CDR1 MNHEY and CDR2 SVGAGI. The CDR3 sequence is 15 residues long. CDR3 in amino acids: CASSYQGAPTDTQYF. CDR3 DNA: TGTGCCAGCAGTTACCAGGGGGCACCCACAGATACGCAGTATTTT.

This chain uses TRBV6-5 with TRBJ1-6; D gene uncertain. V dropped 0 bases and J dropped 8 bases, with 11 bases sitting between them. There are 15 residues in the CDR3. Germline CDR1 reads MNHEY; CDR2 reads SVGAGI. CDR3 DNA: TGTGCCAGCAGTTACTCCCCTAACGGAGATTCACCCCTCCACTTT. It is translated as CASSYSPNGDSPLHF.

The chain is built from TRBV10-1 and TRBJ1-1; possibly TRBD1 for D (6 bases). Germline-derived CDR1 and CDR2 are WNHNN and SYGVQD (reference sequence). The CDR3 is 16 residues long. The germline V and J ends were trimmed by 1 base and 0 bases, with 12 bases remaining between them. The CDR3: CASSEYSDSLNTEAFF. The DNA for the CDR3 is TGCGCCAGCAGTGAGTACTCGGACAGTTTGAACACTGAAGCTTTCTTT.

The chain links TRBV19 to TRBJ1-2, with a possible D match to TRBD1 (6 bases). Germline CDR1 LNHDA, CDR2 SQIVND (reference sequence). Trimming stripped 5 bases from V and 1 base from J, with 11 bases between. The CDR3 sequence is 14 residues long. Written as DNA, the CDR3 is TGTGCCAGTAGTCCGGAACAGGGTAACTATGGCTACACCTTC. Translated: CASSPEQGNYGYTF.

The gene calls are TRBV6-4 and TRBJ1-1; the match to TRBD1 covers 8 bases. Germline trimming cut 6 bases from V and 2 bases from J; bases unmatched to any gene: 5. The CDR3 loop spans 14 amino acids. The germline CDR1 and CDR2 sequences are MRHNA and SNTAGT. The CDR3 bases are TGTGCCAGCAGGCCGGGACAGGATAACACTGAAGCTTTCTTT. Protein product: CASRPGQDNTEAFF.

This clone was detected once. DNA of the CDR3: TGTGCCAGCAGCGACAAACCGGGACAGGGTTTGTTCAATGAGCAGTTCTTC. The encoded protein is CASSDKPGQGLFNEQFF. The chain couples TRBV25-1 to TRBJ2-1, with TRBD1 identical over 9 bases. There are 17 residues in the CDR3. The junction had 15 bases not matched to a gene; V was cut back by 6 bases and J by 6 bases. Per germline, CDR1 MGHDK and CDR2 SYGVNS.

The J gene is TRBJ2-2, the V gene TRBV18; 10 bases are shared with TRBD2. This CDR3 comprises 17 residues. V dropped 3 bases and J dropped 1; count of bases not matched to a gene: 5. Germline CDR1 reads KGHSH; CDR2 reads LQKENI. CDR3 region: CASSPLAGALNTGELFF. DNA of the CDR3: TGTGCCAGCTCACCGCTAGCGGGGGCCTTGAACACCGGGGAGCTGTTTTTT.

The rearrangement joins TRBV2 to TRBJ2-1, with 7 bases that match TRBD2. V gave up 6 bases and J gave up 1 base; unmatched junction bases: 3. Germline V gene data show CDR1 as SNHLY and CDR2 as FYNNEI. This CDR3 region has 14 residues. CDR3 nucleotides: TGTGCCAGCAGACAAGCGGGATCCTACAATGAGCAGTTCTTC. Translated, it gives CASRQAGSYNEQFF.

This clone was observed a single time. The gene calls are TRBV11-2 and TRBJ1-2; 9 bases are a match to TRBD1. With 2 bases clipped from V and 3 bases from J, the junction kept 7 bases outside the gene matches. Germline V lookup: CDR1 SGHAT, CDR2 FQNNGV. The CDR3 has 16 amino acids. The DNA for the CDR3 is TGTGCCAGCAGCTTAAGGGCGGGACAGGGTGACTATGGCTACACCTTC. Translating it yields CASSLRAGQGDYGYTF.

The V and J genes are TRBV3-1 (or the pseudogene TRBV3-2) and TRBJ1-2, with 7 bases identical to TRBD1. The CDR3 contains 14 residues. V lost 6 bases and J lost 0; bases outside the gene matches: 4. The germline V gene has CDR1 LGHDT and CDR2 YNNKEL (reference sequence). CDR3 sequence: CASRPGTANYGYTF. CDR3 coding DNA: TGTGCCAGCAGGCCAGGGACAGCTAACTATGGCTACACCTTC.

This rearrangement joins TRBV21-1 to TRBJ1-4; the table's D gene call, TRBD1, was not cross checked with the DNA. TRBV21-1 is a pseudogene locus. The CDR3 has 15 residues. CDR3 sequence: CASSKVPRQNEKLFF. CDR3 bases: TGTGCCAGCAGCAAAGTGCCACGACAGAATGAAAAACTGTTTTTT.

This clone was seen once. This sequence joins TRBV7-8 and TRBJ2-7; D gene uncertain. CDR1 and CDR2 from the germline V gene are SGHVS and FQNEAQ. The CDR3 runs 16 residues. The V and J ends lost 1 base and 2 bases respectively, with 15 bases between them. In DNA form, the CDR3 reads TGTGCCAGCAGCTTAGGAGGTTCTGGCGGAACCTACGAGCAGTACTTC. Encoded protein: CASSLGGSGGTYEQYF.